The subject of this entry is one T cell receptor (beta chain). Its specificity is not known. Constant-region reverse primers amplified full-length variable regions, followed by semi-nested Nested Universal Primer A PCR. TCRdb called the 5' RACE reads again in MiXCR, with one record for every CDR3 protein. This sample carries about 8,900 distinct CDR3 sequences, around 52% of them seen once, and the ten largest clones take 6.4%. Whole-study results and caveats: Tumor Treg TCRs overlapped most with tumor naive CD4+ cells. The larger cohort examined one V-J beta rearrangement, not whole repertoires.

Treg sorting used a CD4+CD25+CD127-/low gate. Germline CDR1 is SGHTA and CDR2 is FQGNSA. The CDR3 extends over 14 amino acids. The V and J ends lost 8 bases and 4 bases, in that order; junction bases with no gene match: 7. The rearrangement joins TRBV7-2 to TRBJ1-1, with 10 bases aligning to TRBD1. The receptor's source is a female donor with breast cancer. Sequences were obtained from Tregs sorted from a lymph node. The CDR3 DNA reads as TGTGCCAGCCACCGGGACAGGGGTCTCACTGAAGCTTTCTTT. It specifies CASHRDRGLTEAFF.